This T cell receptor beta chain appears in the sequencing data of a study of cytomegalovirus exposure and HLA in healthy donors. Overall study context: Earlier work reported around 110 million unique TCR beta sequences from roughly 180 million T cells. Whole-study results and caveats: A later analysis reportedly found that, within productive TCRs, an Asian-associated ancestry cluster had fewer N-insertions than the mean observed across the roughly 700 donors. In a later analysis, HLA-C alleles had the fewest associated TCRs, DRB1 alleles the most.

The PCR used 60 Vbeta and 13 Jbeta primers. In the source study's methods: As a later analysis found, there were 60 million to 90 million unique TCR beta chains, of which about 10 million were shared. Assay: immunoSEQ multiplex PCR; the TCRdb copy retains only in-frame clones and omits some. That table gives V, J and clone size, and the DNA gave D and trimming. The sample holds 150,000 or so clones, approximately 84% seen once. The CDR3 extends over 13 amino acids. Trimming cost V 5 bases and J 2 bases, with 8 bases left between them. The germline V gene encodes CDR1 LNHDA and CDR2 SQIVND (reference sequence). Worth noting for this clone: Antigen unknown.

The origin of this receptor is a man between 25 and 39 years old in good health and CMV-seropositive. Sample: PBMCs. The genes are TRBV19 and TRBJ2-3; D may be TRBD1 (5 bases). The CDR3 loop reads CASSDRPTDTQYF. The DNA for the CDR3 is TGTGCCAGTAGTGACAGACCCACAGATACGCAGTATTTT.